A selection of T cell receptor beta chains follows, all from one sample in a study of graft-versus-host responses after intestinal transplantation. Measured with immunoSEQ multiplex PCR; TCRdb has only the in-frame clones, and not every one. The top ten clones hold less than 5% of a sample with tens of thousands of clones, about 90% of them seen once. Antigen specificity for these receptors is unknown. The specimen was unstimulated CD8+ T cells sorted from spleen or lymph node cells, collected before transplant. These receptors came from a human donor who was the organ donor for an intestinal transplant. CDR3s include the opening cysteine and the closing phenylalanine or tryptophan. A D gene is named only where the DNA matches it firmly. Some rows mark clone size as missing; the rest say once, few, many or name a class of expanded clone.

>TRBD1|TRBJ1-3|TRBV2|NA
CASSAGTGAFWNTIYF
TGTGCCAGCAGTGCCGGGACAGGGGCTTTCTGGAACACCATATATTTT
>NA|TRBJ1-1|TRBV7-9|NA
CASSLGLGGNTEAFF
TGTGCCAGCAGCTTAGGGTTGGGGGGGAACACTGAAGCTTTCTTT
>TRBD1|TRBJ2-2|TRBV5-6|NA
CASSSVLVDRVDTGELFF
TGTGCCAGCAGCTCGGTGCTAGTAGACAGGGTAGACACCGGGGAGCTGTTTTTT
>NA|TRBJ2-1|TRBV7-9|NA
CASSLGSGGFYNEQFF
TGTGCCAGCAGCTTAGGGTCGGGGGGCTTCTACAATGAGCAGTTCTTC
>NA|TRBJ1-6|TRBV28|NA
CASSTHGRTNSPLHF
TGTGCCAGCAGCACCCACGGACGGACAAATTCACCCCTCCACTTT
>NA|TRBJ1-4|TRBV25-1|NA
CASSQEWGERRF
TGTGCCAGCAGTCAGGAATGGGGGGAACGACGGTTT
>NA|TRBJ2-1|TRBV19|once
CASSLVAKNEQFF
TGTGCCAGTAGTCTAGTAGCTAAGAATGAGCAGTTCTTC
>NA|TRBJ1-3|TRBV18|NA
CASSPTSGNTIYF
TGTGCCAGCTCACCCACTTCCGGAAACACCATATATTTT
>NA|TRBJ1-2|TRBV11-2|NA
CATYRVVLSGGYTF
TGTGCCACATACAGGGTTGTCTTGTCTGGCGGCTACACCTTC
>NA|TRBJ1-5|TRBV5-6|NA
CASSLRDQPQHF
TGTGCCAGCAGCTTGCGGGATCAGCCCCAGCATTTT
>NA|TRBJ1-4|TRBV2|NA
CASSVYKGFNEKLFF
TGTGCCAGCAGTGTCTATAAGGGGTTTAATGAAAAACTGTTTTTT
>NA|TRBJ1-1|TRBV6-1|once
CASSDPGSPGLSEAFF
TGTGCCAGCAGTGACCCAGGGTCCCCAGGGCTTTCTGAAGCTTTCTTT
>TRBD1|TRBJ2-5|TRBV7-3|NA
CASSPGTGDQETQYF
TGTGCCAGCAGCCCCGGGACAGGAGACCAAGAGACCCAGTACTTC
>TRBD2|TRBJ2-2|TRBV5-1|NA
CASSLRLAGVYGELFF
TGCGCCAGCAGCCTACGACTAGCGGGGGTTTACGGGGAGCTGTTTTTT
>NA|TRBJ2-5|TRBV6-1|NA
CASSEEEETFVSETQYF
TGTGCCAGCAGTGAAGAAGAAGAGACTTTCGTCTCGGAGACCCAGTACTTC